This T cell receptor (beta chain) comes out of a study of cytomegalovirus exposure and HLA in healthy donors. This clone was detected a few times. The antigen is not known. Germline loops: CDR1 SGHTA, CDR2 FQGNSA. V shed 1 base, J shed 8 bases, and the junction held 1 base outside the gene matches. This CDR3 has 12 amino acids. PCR involved 60 Vbeta and 13 Jbeta primers. Sequencing used immunoSEQ multiplex PCR; TCRdb keeps in-frame clones, though not all of them. The sample has 150,000 to 200,000 clones, roughly 80% seen once; the top ten hold approximately 3.4%. Overall study results and limits: Analyzed later, association rates of TCRs varied across HLA loci, with DRB1 most and HLA-C fewest.

The chain carries TRBV7-2 and TRBJ1-2, with 7 bases matching TRBD1. The source material was PBMCs. The sequence was obtained from a female donor in good health and CMV-seronegative. The CDR3 DNA is TGTGCCAGCAGCTTAGACAGGGGAGGCTACACCTTC. Translation: CASSLDRGGYTF.